These 7 T cell receptor beta chains originate from one sample sequenced in a study of blood T cell repertoires in COVID-19. Only in-frame clones appear in the TCRdb table, and some are missing; sequencing was by immunoSEQ multiplex PCR. The sample holds about 220,000 clones, approximately 85% seen once. The sequencing input was peripheral blood. Receptor source: a woman between 70 and 85 years old with COVID-19, enrolled during active disease.

The V and J genes are TRBV18 and TRBJ2-2, with 8 bases that match TRBD1. V trimming: 3 bases; J trimming: 3 bases; junction bases outside the gene matches: 3. The CDR3 loop spans 15 amino acids. Germline V lookup: CDR1 KGHSH, CDR2 LQKENI. In nucleotides, the CDR3 is TGTGCCAGCTCACCCGGACAGGGAGACACCGGGGAGCTGTTTTTT. Translating gives CASSPGQGDTGELFF.

This clone was detected a few times. This chain joins TRBV6-2 or TRBV6-3 and TRBJ1-1, with D possibly TRBD1 on 5 matching bases. The V gene's germline CDR1 is MNHEY and CDR2 SVGEGT. The CDR3 covers 16 residues. Trimming pared 6 bases from V and 10 bases from J, leaving 27 bases between. The DNA for the CDR3 is TGTGCCAGCAGCCCCATCGTGGGGGAGGGAAGTAATGGAGCTTTCTTT. This translates into CASSPIVGEGSNGAFF.

This chain joins TRBV7-2 and TRBJ2-3; D is unclear. CDR1 is SGHTA and CDR2 is FQGNSA in the germline V gene. Trimming took off 5 bases at V and 4 bases at J, with 7 bases between the two ends. CDR3 length equals 12 residues. The CDR3 sequence: CASSPPSDTQYF. DNA for the CDR3: TGTGCCAGCAGCCCCCCGTCAGATACGCAGTATTTT.

The chain recombines TRBV11-2 with TRBJ1-3, with TRBD1 matching over 11 bases. The CDR3 has 18 amino acids. Per germline, CDR1 SGHAT and CDR2 FQNNGV. With V trimmed by 2 bases and J by 4 bases, 10 bases remained unmatched. The CDR3 loop reads CASSLRTGGFARGNTIYF. The CDR3 region has the DNA TGTGCCAGCAGCTTACGGACAGGGGGCTTCGCAAGAGGAAACACCATATATTTT.

This chain joins TRBV5-1 and TRBJ1-5; D is perhaps TRBD1 (5 bases). CDR1 and CDR2 (germline): SGHRS, YFSETQ. Between the trimmed V and J ends, which lost 0 bases and 3 bases, there was a span of 10 bases. This CDR3 is 15 amino acids long. The CDR3 DNA is TGCGCCAGCAGCTTGGGCGGGGGGAACAATCAGCCCCAGCATTTT. Translating gives CASSLGGGNNQPQHF.

The chain links TRBV19 to TRBJ1-4; TRBD1 matches at 9 bases. Germline-derived CDR1 and CDR2 are LNHDA and SQIVND (reference sequence). V lost 4 bases, J lost 11 bases, and 5 bases stayed unmatched. CDR3 length equals 13 residues. In nucleotides, the CDR3 is TGTGCCAGTAGTACCTCTGGGACAGGGAAACTGTTTTTT. Translated: CASSTSGTGKLFF. The full variable domain, its missing parts supplied by reference TRBV19 and TRBJ1-4, is DGGITQSPKYLFRKEGQNVTLSCEQNLNHDAMYWYRQDPGQGLRLIYYSQIVNDFQKGDIAEGYSVSREKKESFPLTVTSAQKNPTAFYLCASSTSGTGKLFFGSGTQLSVL.

The V and J genes are TRBV10-2 and TRBJ2-3, with 7 bases that match TRBD2. The junction had 4 bases not matched to a gene; V was cut back by 3 bases and J by 4 bases. Germline CDR1 WSHSY, CDR2 SAAADI. The length of the CDR3 is 14 residues. The chain's CDR3 is CASSEGGSADTQYF. CDR3 bases: TGCGCCAGCAGTGAAGGCGGGAGCGCAGATACGCAGTATTTT.